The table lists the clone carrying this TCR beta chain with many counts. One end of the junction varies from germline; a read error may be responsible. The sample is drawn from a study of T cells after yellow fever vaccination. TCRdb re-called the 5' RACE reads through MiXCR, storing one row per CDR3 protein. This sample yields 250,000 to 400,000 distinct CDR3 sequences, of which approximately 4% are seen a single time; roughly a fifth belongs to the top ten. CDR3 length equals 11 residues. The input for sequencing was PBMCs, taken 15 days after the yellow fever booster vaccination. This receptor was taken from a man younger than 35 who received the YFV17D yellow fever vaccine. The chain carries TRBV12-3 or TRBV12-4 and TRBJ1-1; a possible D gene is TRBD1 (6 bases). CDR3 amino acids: CASSGTYRLNF. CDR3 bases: TGTGCCAGCAGTGGGACATACAGGTTAAATTTT.